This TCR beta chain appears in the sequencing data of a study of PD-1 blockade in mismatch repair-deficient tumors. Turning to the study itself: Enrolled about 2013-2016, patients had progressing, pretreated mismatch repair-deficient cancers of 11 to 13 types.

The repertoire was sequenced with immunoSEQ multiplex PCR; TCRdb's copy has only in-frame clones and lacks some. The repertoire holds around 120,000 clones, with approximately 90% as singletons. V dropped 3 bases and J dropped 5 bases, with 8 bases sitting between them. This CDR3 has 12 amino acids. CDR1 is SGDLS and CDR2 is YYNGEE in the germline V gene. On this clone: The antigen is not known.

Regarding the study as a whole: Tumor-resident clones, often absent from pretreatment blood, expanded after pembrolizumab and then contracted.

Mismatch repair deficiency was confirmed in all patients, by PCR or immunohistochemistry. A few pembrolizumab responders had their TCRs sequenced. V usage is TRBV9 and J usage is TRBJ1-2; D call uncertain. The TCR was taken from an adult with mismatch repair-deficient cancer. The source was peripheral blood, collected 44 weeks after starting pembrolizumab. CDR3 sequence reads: CASSAQEYGYTF. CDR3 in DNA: TGTGCCAGCAGCGCCCAAGAGTATGGCTACACCTTC.